A single sample gave rise to the 31 T cell receptor beta chains below, sequenced in a study of identical twins. TCRdb reprocessed the 5' RACE reads via MiXCR and lists one record per CDR3 protein. The sample includes 1.5 million to 2 million distinct CDR3 sequences, around a third seen only once; the top ten take about 0.27%. Material for sequencing was cord blood. The receptors here all came from a newborn girl in good health.

The V call is TRBV5-6, the J call TRBJ1-2; maybe TRBD1 (5 bases). The CDR3 runs 13 residues. The V end lost 4 bases, the J end lost 5 bases, and 12 bases lay between the germline ends. From germline, CDR1 is SGHDT and CDR2 YYEEEE. The CDR3 sequence is CASSVTSGYGYTF. The CDR3 nucleotides are TGTGCCAGCAGCGTCACTTCAGGGTATGGCTACACCTTC.

V and J are TRBV29-1 and TRBJ1-4; D is perhaps TRBD1 (6 bases). The CDR3 sequence is 12 residues long. CDR1 is SQVTM, CDR2 ANQGSEA, per germline. CDR3 coding DNA: TGCAGTGGTCGAGGGCAGGGGGAAAAACTGTTTTTT. This codes for CSGRGQGEKLFF. Based on the CDR3 plus reference TRBV29-1 and TRBJ1-4, the full variable domain is SAVISQKPSRDICQRGTSLTIQCQVDSQVTMMFWYRQQPGQSLTLIATANQGSEATYESGFVIDKFPISRPNLTFSTLTVSNMSPEDSSIYLCSGRGQGEKLFFGSGTQLSVL.

This chain joins TRBV20-1 and TRBJ2-2; TRBD1 might be the D (6 bases). The germline V gene encodes CDR1 DFQATT and CDR2 SNEGSKA (reference sequence). The CDR3 sequence is 16 residues long. V shed 5 bases and J shed 5 bases, with 21 bases lying between them. CDR3 loop: CSALPLTGSRTGELFF. CDR3 bases: TGCAGTGCTCTTCCCTTAACAGGGAGTCGGACCGGGGAGCTGTTTTTT.

The chain combines TRBV28 with TRBJ1-1; 7 nucleotides match TRBD1. V gave up 5 bases and J gave up 1 base; unmatched junction bases: 7. The CDR3 has 15 residues. Per germline, CDR1 MDHEN and CDR2 SYDVKM. CDR3 sequence: CASSPPRQGNTEAFF. The CDR3 DNA sequence: TGTGCCAGCAGTCCACCTCGACAGGGGAACACTGAAGCTTTCTTT.

V gene TRBV16 combines with J gene TRBJ2-7; D is undetermined. V was pared by 0 bases and J by 2 bases, with 8 bases between. Germline CDR1 reads KGHSY; CDR2 reads FQNENV. This CDR3 has 14 amino acids. The CDR3 sequence: CASSQSPGPYEQYF. CDR3 DNA sequence: TGTGCCAGCAGCCAATCCCCAGGTCCCTACGAGCAGTACTTC.

This chain connects TRBV12-3 or TRBV12-4 to TRBJ2-1; 11 nucleotides line up with TRBD2. The CDR3 is made up of 15 amino acids. Trimming removed 7 bases from V and 6 bases from J; junction bases left unmatched: 8. The chain's CDR3 is CASIELAGVPNEQFF. CDR3 nucleotides: TGTGCCAGCATCGAACTAGCGGGGGTCCCCAATGAGCAGTTCTTC.

This sequence joins TRBV6-5 and TRBJ2-4, with D perhaps TRBD1 (6 bases). With the DNA end fitting TRBJ2-7 better, the J assignment may be wrong. There are 14 residues in the CDR3. Per the germline V gene, CDR1 is MNHEY and CDR2 is SVGAGI. The CDR3 loop is CASSYQQGRYEQYF. The DNA for the CDR3 is TGTGCCAGCAGTTACCAACAGGGTCGCTACGAGCAGTACTTC.

The chain is built from TRBV13 and TRBJ2-1, with 7 nucleotides matching TRBD1. The CDR3 contains 14 residues. The ends lost 3 bases at V and 7 bases at J; junction bases unmatched: 6. Per germline, CDR1 PRHDT and CDR2 FYEKMQ (reference sequence). Here the CDR3 DNA reads TGTGCCAGCAGCTTGGGGACAGCGGTTAATGAGCAGTTCTTC. Protein: CASSLGTAVNEQFF.

This sequence joins TRBV21-1 and TRBJ2-7; TRBD2 is taken as the D call from the table, unchecked against the DNA. TRBV21-1 is labeled a pseudogene. The CDR3 covers 17 residues. The CDR3: CASSKARVQRGTYEQYF. Here the CDR3 DNA reads TGTGCCAGCAGCAAAGCGAGGGTCCAGCGGGGAACCTACGAGCAGTACTTC.

The V and J genes are TRBV4-1 and TRBJ1-5; D gene unclear. In germline, CDR1 is MGHRA, CDR2 YSYEKL. This CDR3 has 15 amino acids. With 0 bases removed from V and 6 bases from J, the gap between germline ends came to 12 bases. The DNA for the CDR3 is TGCGCCAGCAGCCAAGACCCGACACACAGTCAGCCCCAGCATTTT. Translation: CASSQDPTHSQPQHF.

The chain employs TRBV2 and TRBJ2-7; maybe TRBD2 (6 bases). Germline V gene sequence: CDR1 SNHLY, CDR2 FYNNEI. Deletions cut 8 bases from V and 5 bases from J, with 19 bases between. The CDR3 has 14 residues. CDR3 loop: CASANSGTRHEQYF. The CDR3, as DNA: TGTGCCAGCGCGAATAGCGGTACTAGGCACGAGCAGTACTTC.

CDR3 sequence: CASRRTEERSPLHF. CDR3 nucleotide sequence: TGTGCCAGCAGGCGAACAGAGGAGCGGTCACCCCTCCACTTT. The chain combines TRBV27 with TRBJ1-6, with D unclear. The CDR3 runs 14 residues. CDR1 and CDR2 from the germline V gene are MNHEY and SMNVEV (reference sequence). Trimming removed 6 bases from V and 10 bases from J, with 16 bases in between.

This clonotype turned up a few times. The chain links TRBV27 to TRBJ2-5; D is possibly TRBD1 (8 bases). The CDR3 is made up of 13 amino acids. Germline CDR1 and CDR2: MNHEY and SMNVEV (reference sequence). The V end was cut by 5 bases, the J end by 13 bases, with 20 bases between. The CDR3 DNA reads as TGTGCCAGCAGTCTCCGGACAGGGAGGGTGCTGTACTTC. This codes for CASSLRTGRVLYF.

Concerning this clonotype: Since a much larger clone is just one base distant, this may be a read error. This chain joins TRBV11-2 and TRBJ2-1; a weak D match, TRBD2 (5 bases). Germline CDR1 SGHAT, CDR2 FQNNGV. This CDR3 is 14 amino acids long. V gave up 5 bases and J gave up 3 bases, with 11 bases separating them. CDR3 amino acids: CASSTIRDYNEQFF. DNA for the CDR3: TGTGCCAGCAGCACCATCCGGGACTACAATGAGCAGTTCTTC.

About this clonotype: The junction departs from the called germline gene at one end, perhaps through a read error. The V call is TRBV7-2, the J call TRBJ2-3; 7 bases map to TRBD2. Looked up from germline, CDR1 is SGHTA and CDR2 is FQGNSA. This CDR3 region has 16 residues. Here the CDR3 DNA reads TGTGCCAGCAGCCCGGGACTATGGGCCTACACAGATGCGCAGTATTTT. Its protein is CASSPGLWAYTDAQYF.

The chain recombines TRBV20-1 with TRBJ2-7, with 12 bases lining up with TRBD2. The CDR3 has 16 amino acids. V lost 6 bases, J lost 0 bases, and 9 bases stayed unmatched. Germline assignment: CDR1 DFQATT and CDR2 SNEGSKA (reference sequence). DNA for the CDR3: TGCAGTGCAGGACTAGCGGGGCTACTAAGCTCCTACGAGCAGTACTTC. Translation: CSAGLAGLLSSYEQYF.

This sequence joins TRBV20-1 and TRBJ2-5; 12 bases map to TRBD2. The last part of the DNA fits TRBJ2-7 better; the J call may be wrong. The CDR3 loop spans 15 amino acids. Germline assignment: CDR1 DFQATT and CDR2 SNEGSKA (reference sequence). The CDR3 protein is CSARGRLAGAGEQYF. The CDR3 DNA sequence: TGCAGTGCTAGAGGTAGACTAGCGGGAGCCGGCGAGCAGTACTTC.

V gene TRBV20-1 combines with J gene TRBJ2-3; tentatively, D is TRBD1 (6 bases). The CDR3 is 12 residues long. Germline V gene lookup returns CDR1 DFQATT and CDR2 SNEGSKA (reference sequence). The CDR3 loop is CTPGHGADTQYF. DNA of the CDR3: TGCACACCGGGACACGGGGCAGATACGCAGTATTTT.

The sample holds a few counts of this clonotype. The gene calls are TRBV20-1 and TRBJ2-3; D gene unclear. The CDR3 is 14 amino acids. The germline CDR1 and CDR2 sequences are DFQATT and SNEGSKA (reference sequence). Trimming stripped 5 bases from V and 1 base from J, with 13 bases between. The CDR3 DNA sequence: TGCAGTGCTCCGCTAGAACTTGGCACAGATACGCAGTATTTT. This sequence encodes CSAPLELGTDTQYF.

The chain links TRBV12-3 or TRBV12-4 to TRBJ1-4, with a weak D call TRBD1 (6 bases). V was shortened by 5 bases and J by 8 bases, with 12 bases between the two germline ends. The CDR3 extends over 13 amino acids. CDR3 in amino acids: CASSRGGWEKLFF. For the CDR3, the DNA is TGTGCCAGCAGTAGGGGGGGTTGGGAAAAACTGTTTTTT.

This clonotype was seen only a few times. V and J are TRBV29-1 and TRBJ1-1, with a possible D match to TRBD1 (5 bases). V gave up 5 bases and J gave up 1 base, with 14 bases separating them. The CDR3 covers 14 residues. Germline CDR1 reads SQVTM; CDR2 reads ANQGSEA. CDR3 bases: TGCAGCGTTCCCAGGTCCGGGGGGAACACTGAAGCTTTCTTT. Protein: CSVPRSGGNTEAFF.

This clonotype was detected a few times. The gene calls are TRBV14 and TRBJ2-3, with 10 nucleotides matching TRBD2. With 0 bases clipped from V and 2 bases from J, the junction kept 5 bases outside the gene matches. The CDR3 runs to 17 residues. CDR1 is SGHDN and CDR2 is FVKESK in the germline V gene. CDR3 coding DNA: TGTGCCAGCAGCCAAGATTGGCTAGCGGGAGACACAGATACGCAGTATTTT. It yields the protein CASSQDWLAGDTDTQYF.

The chain links TRBV6-1 to TRBJ1-4; TRBD1 is a possible D gene (5 bases). V was pared by 4 bases and J by 7 bases, with 10 bases between. The CDR3 has 13 amino acids. Germline CDR1 is MNHNS and CDR2 is SASEGT. The CDR3 protein is CASSGGAAEKLFF. For the CDR3, the DNA is TGTGCCAGCAGTGGAGGGGCCGCTGAAAAACTGTTTTTT.

The table lists this clonotype with a few counts. The chain combines TRBV9 with TRBJ2-3; D not resolved. Germline V lookup: CDR1 SGDLS, CDR2 YYNGEE. The CDR3 extends over 14 amino acids. Trimming cost V 0 bases and J 2 bases, with 7 bases left between them. CDR3 residues: CASSVEGYTDTQYF. The CDR3, as DNA: TGTGCCAGCAGCGTAGAAGGGTACACAGATACGCAGTATTTT.

The chain joins TRBV20-1 to TRBJ2-1, with a tentative D call TRBD1 (6 bases). With 3 bases removed from V and 4 bases from J, the gap between germline ends came to 13 bases. Germline V gene lookup returns CDR1 DFQATT and CDR2 SNEGSKA (reference sequence). This CDR3 is built from 14 residues. The DNA of the CDR3 is TGCAGTGCTAGCACAGGGCGCACTTACAATGAGCAGTTCTTC. This encodes CSASTGRTYNEQFF.

This clonotype was found a few times. The chain combines TRBV24-1 with TRBJ2-6; tentative D call: TRBD1 (5 bases). V lost 4 bases, J lost 3 bases, and 21 bases lay in between. The V gene's germline CDR1 is KGHDR and CDR2 SFDVKD. CDR3 size: 19 residues. The CDR3 DNA reads TGTGCCACCAGTGACCGTAACAGGAGTACGATGCGTGGGGCCAACGTCCTGACTTTC. This encodes CATSDRNRSTMRGANVLTF.

The genes are TRBV4-2 and TRBJ2-3, with 7 bases fitting TRBD2. This CDR3 is built from 18 residues. The J segment lost 2 bases and the V segment lost 4 bases, leaving 15 bases of the junction unmatched. Germline V gives CDR1 LGHNA, CDR2 YNFKEQ. CDR3 residues: CASSRLSSGLTSTDTQYF. The CDR3 DNA follows: TGTGCCAGCAGCCGACTTTCTAGCGGCCTTACCTCCACAGATACGCAGTATTTT.

The chain uses TRBV6-2 or TRBV6-3 and TRBJ1-5; the D gene is possibly TRBD1 (5 bases). CDR1 is MNHEY and CDR2 is SVGEGT in the germline V gene. V shed 1 base and J shed 7 bases, with 14 bases lying between them. This CDR3 contains 15 residues. This CDR3 reads CASSYYRTGGQPQHF. The CDR3 region has the DNA TGTGCCAGCAGTTACTACAGGACCGGGGGGCAGCCCCAGCATTTT.

The rearrangement links TRBV3-1 to TRBJ2-7; no firm D call. Trimming pared 6 bases from V and 4 bases from J, leaving 7 bases between. Germline values: CDR1 LGHDT, CDR2 YNNKEL (reference sequence). The CDR3 contains 11 residues. The CDR3 coding sequence is TGTGCCAGCAGACCCGATTACGAGCAGTACTTC. Its translation is CASRPDYEQYF.

The V gene is TRBV25-1, the J gene TRBJ1-2; D unresolved. CDR3 length: 15 residues. V lost 6 bases and J 4 bases, leaving 18 bases between the germline ends. Germline V gives CDR1 MGHDK, CDR2 SYGVNS. The CDR3: CASSLDSSGIYGYTF. CDR3 in DNA: TGTGCCAGCAGCCTAGACTCCTCGGGTATCTATGGCTACACCTTC.

This clonotype appeared a few times. The gene calls are TRBV6-6 and TRBJ2-5; maybe TRBD2 (6 bases). Germline V CDR1 and CDR2: MNHNY, SVGAGI (reference sequence). This CDR3 comprises 12 residues. Deletions cut 6 bases from V and 4 bases from J, with 9 bases between. CDR3 in amino acids: CASRDYLETQYF. The DNA for the CDR3 is TGTGCCAGCAGGGACTACCTAGAGACCCAGTACTTC.